The 24 T cell receptor beta chains below were found in one sample sequenced in a study of regulatory T cells in long-lasting Graves disease listed by TCRdb under 2021. Libraries were made using multiplex PCR. The listed sequencing device is Illumina HiSeq 4000. iRepertoire HTBI primers and Arm-PCR amplification of CDR3 regions were used to construct TCR beta libraries. The public sequencing data were trimmed at Q25 with fastp and processed into clonotypes with MiXCR by TCRdb, which kept only in-frame beta chains. Rows with one shared CDR3 protein collapse into an entry with the most common genes and DNA. The sample profile shows 450,000 to 650,000 distinct CDR3 sequences; about 16% of them were found once. The biggest ten clones account for 20% to 25% of the sample. The sample's time point label, decoded: newly diagnosed GD, antithyroid drugs for less than 3 months. RNA was extracted from PBMCs in TRIzol for both TCR sequencing and RNA sequencing.

The same data also went into a second study, on T cells in Graves' hyperthyroidism and ophthalmopathy.

Sample: peripheral blood mononuclear cells (PBMCs), taken at new diagnosis, from a patient treated with antithyroid drugs. Every receptor here comes from a woman aged 40 to 65 with Graves disease. Donor details come from another sample of the same person, matched by shared clones.

This clonotype was seen at least ten times. This sequence joins TRBV12-3 or TRBV12-4 and TRBJ2-7; 7 bases map to TRBD1. This CDR3 contains 13 residues. After removal of 5 bases from V and 6 bases from J, the junction contained 7 bases not matched to a gene. The chain's CDR3 is CASSTRQGSEQYF. In DNA form, the CDR3 reads TGTGCCAGCAGTACCAGACAGGGAAGCGAGCAGTACTTC.

In its sample, this clonotype was seen a few times. One end of the junction does not line up with germline, which may come from a read error. The genes are TRBV6-2 or TRBV6-3 and TRBJ2-1; TRBD1 matches at 10 bases. Germline CDR1 and CDR2: MNHEY and SVGEGT. The length of the CDR3 is 16 residues. CDR3 nucleotides: TGTGCCAACAGTTCTTCCGACAGGGGGCCCTCGGATGAGCAGTTCTTC. Its protein is CANSSSDRGPSDEQFF.

This clonotype appeared many times. The chain recombines TRBV2 with TRBJ1-1, with D possibly being TRBD1 (6 bases). CDR3 length equals 11 residues. Germline-derived CDR1 and CDR2 are SNHLY and FYNNEI. With 8 bases removed from V and 2 bases from J, the gap between germline ends came to 6 bases. In DNA form, the CDR3 reads TGTGCCAGCGGGACAAACACTGAAGCTTTCTTT. Protein sequence: CASGTNTEAFF.

Only a few counts were recorded for this clonotype. The chain is built from TRBV3-1 and TRBJ1-5; D remains ambiguous. The CDR3 is 13 residues long. Looked up from germline, CDR1 is LGHDT and CDR2 is YNNKEL (reference sequence). Trimming removed 3 bases from V and 9 bases from J, with 12 bases in between. In nucleotides, the CDR3 is TGTGCCAGCAGCCAGGACGGGGAGAGGCCCCAGCATTTT. Amino acids: CASSQDGERPQHF.

This clonotype was counted ten times or more. The chain has TRBV3-1 and TRBJ1-1; no reliable D call. The CDR3 sequence is 15 residues long. V gave up 4 bases and J gave up 3 bases, with 15 bases separating them. CDR1 is LGHDT and CDR2 is YNNKEL in the germline V gene (reference sequence). The CDR3 bases are TGTGCCAGCAGCCGCCTTGCGTACGGGCACACTGAAGCTTTCTTT. Translating it yields CASSRLAYGHTEAFF.

In its sample, this clonotype was seen many times. This chain links TRBV11-3 with TRBJ2-3; 15 bases agree with TRBD2. This CDR3 region has 20 residues. CDR1 SGHNT and CDR2 YENEEA come from the germline V gene. V lost 3 bases, J lost 2 bases, and 12 bases stayed unmatched. The CDR3 DNA reads TGTGCCAGCAGCTTTTGGACTAGCGGGGGGGTTGTTTGCGACACAGATACGCAGTATTTT. It is translated as CASSFWTSGGVVCDTDTQYF.

A few counts support this clonotype. The gene calls are TRBV29-1 and TRBJ2-5; 7 positions agree with TRBD1. J was trimmed by 5 bases and V by 6 bases; bases with no gene match: 6. This CDR3 spans 12 amino acids. Germline CDR1 is SQVTM and CDR2 is ANQGSEA. In DNA form, the CDR3 reads TGCAGCGTGACAGGGCGTGGGGAGACCCAGTACTTC. Its protein is CSVTGRGETQYF.

At least ten counts were recorded for this clonotype. V usage is TRBV28 and J usage is TRBJ2-7, with 9 bases fitting TRBD1. Germline assignment: CDR1 MDHEN and CDR2 SYDVKM. Germline trimming cut 6 bases from V and 11 bases from J; bases unmatched to any gene: 5. The CDR3 extends over 11 amino acids. CDR3 region: CASSRGTGKYF. The CDR3, as DNA: TGTGCCAGCAGCCGCGGGACAGGGAAGTACTTC.

This clonotype was seen many times. This chain joins TRBV12-3 or TRBV12-4 and TRBJ1-1, with no clear D. Trimming removed 8 bases from V and 0 bases from J, with 10 bases in between. The CDR3 contains 13 residues. The CDR3 loop reads CASLRTVNTEAFF. The CDR3 DNA reads as TGTGCCAGCTTGAGGACGGTGAACACTGAAGCTTTCTTT.

This clonotype was counted only a few times. The chain couples TRBV5-4 to TRBJ1-1; 9 positions agree with TRBD1. Losses at the gene ends were 4 bases for V and 7 bases for J; bases not matched to a gene: 11. The CDR3 is 15 amino acids. Germline assignment: CDR1 SGHNT and CDR2 YYREEE (reference sequence). The CDR3 reads CASSNGQGLSREAFF. The CDR3 DNA reads TGTGCCAGCAGCAACGGACAGGGGCTTTCCCGTGAAGCTTTCTTT.

At least ten counts were recorded for this clonotype. A clone one base away is much larger, so this may be a read error. The CDR3 coding sequence is TGTGCCAGCAGTGAAAGGGAGACCCAGTACTTC. Its protein is CASSERETQYF. This rearrangement joins TRBV2 to TRBJ2-1; D unresolved. The assigned J gene may be wrong: the sequence end matches TRBJ2-5 better. The CDR3 has 11 residues. Germline assignment: CDR1 SNHLY and CDR2 FYNNEI.

This chain connects TRBV19 to TRBJ2-7, with TRBD2 matching over 10 bases. The V segment lost 4 bases and the J segment 2 bases; nucleotides outside the gene matches: 5. The length of the CDR3 is 15 residues. Germline CDR1 is LNHDA and CDR2 is SQIVND (reference sequence). The CDR3, as DNA: TGTGCCAGTAGTACATCACTAGCGGGGACCTACGAGCAGTACTTC. Its protein product is CASSTSLAGTYEQYF.

The chain uses TRBV10-2 and TRBJ2-7; TRBD1 aligns across 7 bases. The CDR3 totals 17 residues. The ends lost 0 bases at V and 2 bases at J; junction bases unmatched: 10. Germline CDR1 is WSHSY and CDR2 is SAAADI. This chain's CDR3 is CASSESLLGGSTYEQYF. The CDR3 DNA sequence: TGCGCCAGCAGTGAGTCTCTCTTAGGGGGCTCTACCTACGAGCAGTACTTC.

This clonotype has at least ten counts. The chain joins TRBV12-3 or TRBV12-4 to TRBJ2-1; 9 positions agree with TRBD2. The CDR3 length is 16 residues. V shed 2 bases and J 8 bases; nucleotides not matched to a gene: 10. The CDR3 region is CASSLWASGVMDEQFF. The CDR3 nucleotides are TGTGCCAGCAGTTTATGGGCTAGCGGGGTTATGGATGAGCAGTTCTTC.

This chain connects TRBV27 to TRBJ1-1; no firm D call. The CDR3 extends over 15 amino acids. Germline V lookup: CDR1 MNHEY, CDR2 SMNVEV (reference sequence). V dropped 3 bases and J dropped 0 bases, with 11 bases sitting between them. CDR3 nucleotides: TGTGCCAGCAGTTTCAGCCCGGGTATGAACACTGAAGCTTTCTTT. It specifies CASSFSPGMNTEAFF.

This chain joins TRBV10-3 and TRBJ1-1, with D perhaps TRBD1 (6 bases). Germline CDR1 reads ENHRY; CDR2 reads SYGVKD. This CDR3 region has 13 residues. Trimming took 7 bases from V and 0 from J, leaving 9 bases between them. This chain's CDR3 is CAINGQMNTEAFF. The CDR3 coding sequence is TGTGCCATCAACGGACAGATGAACACTGAAGCTTTCTTT.

The sample holds many counts of this clonotype. The V and J genes are TRBV12-3 or TRBV12-4 and TRBJ1-6, with TRBD1 matching over 10 bases. The V gene end was trimmed by 5 bases and the J gene end by 7 bases; junction bases not matched to a gene: 5. CDR3 length equals 15 residues. The CDR3 bases are TGTGCCAGCAGTCTCGGGACAGGGGTAAATTCACCCCTCCACTTT. Translating it yields CASSLGTGVNSPLHF.

The rearrangement joins TRBV9 to TRBJ2-3; the D is unclear. In germline, CDR1 is SGDLS, CDR2 YYNGEE. There are 14 residues in the CDR3. V was trimmed by 4 bases and J by 0 bases, leaving 9 bases between them. Here the CDR3 DNA reads TGTGCCAGCAGCCTTCTGATTAGCACAGATACGCAGTATTTT. It is translated as CASSLLISTDTQYF. Full variable domain (rest looked up from reference TRBV9 and TRBJ2-3): DSGVTQTPKHLITATGQRVTLRCSPRSGDLSVYWYQQSLDQGLQFLIQYYNGEERAKGNILERFSAQQFPDLHSELNLSSLELGDSALYFCASSLLISTDTQYFGPGTRLTVL.

This clonotype was detected many times. This rearrangement joins TRBV2 to TRBJ2-1; possible D gene TRBD1, 7 bases. The ends were cut back, 8 bases at V and 9 bases at J, with 11 bases in the middle. Germline lookup yields CDR1 SNHLY and CDR2 FYNNEI. The CDR3 has 11 amino acids. CDR3 bases: TGTGCCAGCGGCAGGGGGGTTGAGCAGTTCTTC. Its translation: CASGRGVEQFF.

V is TRBV27 and J is TRBJ2-2; 7 bases map to TRBD1. Germline V CDR1 and CDR2: MNHEY, SMNVEV (reference sequence). With V trimmed by 0 bases and J by 8 bases, 6 bases remained unmatched. The CDR3 extends over 15 amino acids. CDR3 sequence: CASSLSPTGSGELFF. The CDR3 nucleotides read TGTGCCAGCAGTTTATCCCCGACAGGGTCTGGGGAGCTGTTTTTT.

This chain links TRBV4-1 with TRBJ1-5; D unclear. Per germline, CDR1 MGHRA and CDR2 YSYEKL. The CDR3 consists of 15 residues. Between the trimmed V and J ends, which lost 1 base and 4 bases, there was a span of 11 bases. CDR3 sequence: CASSQVLTINQPQHF. The CDR3, as DNA: TGCGCCAGCAGCCAAGTCTTGACGATAAATCAGCCCCAGCATTTT.

There are a few counts of this clonotype. A much larger clonotype is one base distant, so this may be a read error. The gene calls are TRBV12-3 or TRBV12-4 and TRBJ1-1; D not certain. The length of the CDR3 is 13 residues. The CDR3 DNA reads TGTGCCAGCAGAACAAGGTCGAACACTGAAGCTCTCTTT. This gives the protein CASRTRSNTEALF.

Ten or more counts support this clonotype. The chain employs TRBV5-1 and TRBJ1-2; 10 bases agree with TRBD1. The V gene end was trimmed by 4 bases and the J gene end by 7 bases; junction bases not matched to a gene: 13. The CDR3 consists of 16 residues. The germline V gene has CDR1 SGHRS and CDR2 YFSETQ. The DNA of the CDR3 is TGCGCCAGCAGCGCGGGACAGGGGAAAGGAGGTGGTGGCTACACCTTC. Its translation: CASSAGQGKGGGGYTF.

This clonotype was detected many times. This chain connects TRBV7-2 to TRBJ2-5, with no clear D. Germline CDR1 reads SGHTA; CDR2 reads FQGNSA. The CDR3 length is 13 residues. V shed 4 bases and J shed 1 base, with 7 bases lying between them. CDR3 coding DNA: TGTGCCAGCAGCTCCAATGGCCAAGAGACCCAGTACTTC. Amino acid sequence: CASSSNGQETQYF.